The clone carrying this T cell receptor (beta chain) turned up a few times. These data are taken from a study of response to subunit inactivated influenza vaccine. Each CDR3 protein is one row after TCRdb ran MiXCR on the RT-PCR reads. Here the sample spans approximately 230,000 distinct CDR3 sequences, roughly an eighth being singletons. The TCR comes from a middle-aged man who received an inactivated influenza vaccine. The sequenced sample was non-naive T cells sorted from PBMCs, obtained around 14 days before vaccination.

This CDR3 reads CASSYSGVTDTQYF. The CDR3 bases are TGTGCCAGCAGTTACAGCGGGGTCACAGATACGCAGTATTTT. This chain links TRBV6-5 with TRBJ2-3, with 7 positions matching TRBD2. Germline CDR1 reads MNHEY; CDR2 reads SVGAGI. The CDR3 covers 14 residues. Trimming at V came to 2 bases and at J to 2 bases, leaving 1 base not matched to a gene.